This T cell receptor (beta chain) was recovered during a study of graft-versus-host responses after intestinal transplantation. As for the study in general: Each transplant was multivisceral, liver-intestinal, or isolated intestinal. All recipients got anti-thymocyte globulin induction, then tacrolimus and steroids for about three years.

Findings and limits, study-wide: In recipient marrow, GvH clones were found, and some appeared first in ileum or blood.

The CDR3 covers 12 residues. In germline, CDR1 is SGHAT, CDR2 FQDESV (reference sequence). V gave up 4 bases and J gave up 13 bases, with 11 bases separating them. TCRdb keeps only in-frame clones here, not all; method: immunoSEQ multiplex PCR. Counted here are around 100,000 clones, roughly nine tenths occurring once; the ten biggest clones make up about 0.95%. This clone was found a few times. Its antigen is undetermined. V usage is TRBV11-1 and J usage is TRBJ1-6; maybe TRBD1 (6 bases). This receptor was obtained from a human donor who was the organ donor for an intestinal transplant. Sequenced here: unstimulated CD4+ T cells sorted from spleen or lymph node cells, sampled before transplant. CDR3: CASSYPGGPLHF. DNA for the CDR3: TGTGCCAGCAGCTATCCGGGGGGCCCCCTCCACTTT.